This T cell receptor (beta chain) was identified during a study of T and B cells in COVID-19 patients. The wider study: Active-infection patients were older, median 67 years, than recovered patients, median around 35 years. Comorbidities linked to unfavorable COVID-19 outcome were present in about 90% of the 20 active-infection patients.

Study observations and caveats: Patients with COVID-19 reportedly showed strongly skewed T cell receptor beta variable and joining gene usage. Highly clonal in active COVID-19, TRB repertoires exceeded healthy-donor diversity and richness at recovery.

The ends lost 5 bases at V and 0 bases at J; junction bases unmatched: 8. The CDR3 runs to 18 residues. TRB rearrangements were amplified by multiplex PCR with BIOMED2 TRB-A/B primers. MiXCR, applied by TCRdb to the multiplex PCR reads, yields one record per CDR3 protein. The data hold nearly 15,000 distinct CDR3 sequences, with 25% to 30% observed a single time. By sample share, this clonotype is medium-sized. Its cognate antigen is unknown. From blood, about 250-500 ng of genomic DNA served as TRB template. Sequenced sample: blood. This sequence was found in a human donor who had recovered from COVID-19. V is TRBV12-3 or TRBV12-4 and J is TRBJ2-2; 11 bases map to TRBD2. CDR3 DNA sequence: TGTGCCAGCAGTCTGACTAGCGGGATGACCTCGAACACCGGGGAGCTGTTTTTT. Translated, it gives CASSLTSGMTSNTGELFF.